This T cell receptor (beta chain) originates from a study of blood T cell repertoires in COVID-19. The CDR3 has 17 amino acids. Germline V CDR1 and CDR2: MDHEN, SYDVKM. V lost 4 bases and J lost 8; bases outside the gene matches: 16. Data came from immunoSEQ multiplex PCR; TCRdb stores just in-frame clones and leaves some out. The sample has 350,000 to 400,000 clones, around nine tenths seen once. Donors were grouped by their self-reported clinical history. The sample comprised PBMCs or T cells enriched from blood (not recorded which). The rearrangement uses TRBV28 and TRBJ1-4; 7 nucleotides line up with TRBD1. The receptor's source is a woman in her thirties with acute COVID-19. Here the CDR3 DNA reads TGTGCCAGCAGTTCCGACAGGGCGGTGTTAGAAAGAGAAAAACTGTTTTTT. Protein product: CASSSDRAVLEREKLFF. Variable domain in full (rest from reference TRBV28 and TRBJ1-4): DVKVTQSSRYLVKRTGEKVFLECVQDMDHENMFWYRQDPGLGLRLIYFSYDVKMKEKGDIPEGYSVSREKKERFSLILESASTNQTSMYLCASSSDRAVLEREKLFFGSGTQLSVL.